This entry lists 11 T cell receptor beta chains sequenced from one sample in a study of T-cell memory formation after mild COVID-19. Each CDR3 protein is one row after TCRdb ran MiXCR on the 5' RACE reads. The table has under 350,000 distinct CDR3 sequences, about 16% seen once; the top ten hold roughly 23%. The sequenced sample consisted of PBMCs or a T cell subset sorted from them (not recorded which). All receptors derive from a man between 18 and 29 years old who had mild COVID-19 (a few samples of this study predate the infection). Cell type and time point are not known.

The DNA for the CDR3 is TGTGCCAGCAGCCCACGGGTTGGGGCCAACGTCCTGACTTTC. Encoded protein: CASSPRVGANVLTF. The chain has TRBV7-9 and TRBJ2-6; D is unclear. The V gene lost 5 bases and the J gene lost 3 bases, with 8 bases spanning the gap. Germline V gene lookup returns CDR1 SEHNR and CDR2 FQNEAQ (reference sequence). The CDR3 is 14 residues long.

This clonotype was counted a few times. This chain joins TRBV7-9 and TRBJ2-1; tentatively, D is TRBD1 or TRBD2 (5 bases each). V was cut by 7 bases and J by 4 bases, with 14 bases left in between. The CDR3 has 14 amino acids. Germline V gives CDR1 SEHNR, CDR2 FQNEAQ (reference sequence). The CDR3 DNA is TGTGCCAGCATCGCAGGGAGCATATACAATGAGCAGTTCTTC. Protein: CASIAGSIYNEQFF.

In its sample, this clonotype was seen a few times. V gene TRBV7-2 combines with J gene TRBJ1-3; D perhaps matches TRBD1 (5 bases). V was trimmed by 5 bases and J by 9 bases, leaving 14 bases between them. CDR1 SGHTA and CDR2 FQGNSA come from the germline V gene. CDR3 length: 13 amino acids. The DNA for the CDR3 is TGTGCCAGCAGCACCCAAAGGGACGGCACCATATATTTT. Its protein product is CASSTQRDGTIYF. Combining the CDR3 with reference TRBV7-2 and TRBJ1-3 gives the whole variable domain GAGVSQSPSNKVTEKGKDVELRCDPISGHTALYWYRQSLGQGLEFLIYFQGNSAPDKSGLPSDRFSAERTGGSVSTLTIQRTQQEDSAVYLCASSTQRDGTIYFGEGSWLTVV.

The chain combines TRBV3-1 with TRBJ2-7; D is perhaps TRBD2 (6 bases). V was cut by 2 bases and J by 4 bases, with 15 bases left in between. Germline CDR1 is LGHDT and CDR2 is YNNKEL (reference sequence). This CDR3 spans 15 amino acids. CDR3 coding DNA: TGTGCCAGCAGCCAAAGCGGGCAACCTTCATACGAGCAGTACTTC. It encodes CASSQSGQPSYEQYF.

The V gene is TRBV9, the J gene TRBJ2-7; D is perhaps TRBD1 or TRBD2 (5 bases each). Between the trimmed V and J ends, which lost 0 bases and 1 base, there was a span of 11 bases. The germline V gene encodes CDR1 SGDLS and CDR2 YYNGEE. The CDR3 is 15 residues long. The CDR3 DNA follows: TGTGCCAGCAGCGTAGGGGACGCCGGATCCTACGAGCAGTACTTC. Amino acid sequence: CASSVGDAGSYEQYF.

CDR3 DNA sequence: TGTGCCAGCAGCCTAGACAGGGGAGGCCAGCCCCAGCATTTT. Translating gives CASSLDRGGQPQHF. This chain links TRBV6-5 with TRBJ1-5, with TRBD1 matching 8 bases. The CDR3 has 14 amino acids. The J segment lost 7 bases and the V segment lost 6 bases, leaving 8 bases of the junction unmatched. The germline V gene has CDR1 MNHEY and CDR2 SVGAGI.

The chain has TRBV9 and TRBJ2-5; 11 nucleotides match TRBD2. Germline CDR1 and CDR2: SGDLS and YYNGEE. The J segment lost 3 bases and the V segment lost 0 bases, leaving 4 bases of the junction unmatched. The CDR3 is 16 amino acids. The CDR3, as DNA: TGTGCCAGCAGCGTAGAAATGGGACTAGCGGAAGAGACCCAGTACTTC. Protein product: CASSVEMGLAEETQYF.

In its sample, this clonotype was seen many times. The chain recombines TRBV5-1 with TRBJ2-3, with D possibly TRBD1 on 5 matching bases. This CDR3 comprises 13 residues. V was shortened by 3 bases and J by 1 base, with 6 bases between the two germline ends. Germline loops: CDR1 SGHRS, CDR2 YFSETQ. CDR3 in DNA: TGCGCCAGCAGCTCGACAGGCACAGATACGCAGTATTTT. Translated, it gives CASSSTGTDTQYF.

V gene TRBV4-3 combines with J gene TRBJ1-2, with D perhaps TRBD1 (5 bases). V was shortened by 0 bases and J by 0 bases, with 17 bases between the two germline ends. The CDR3 is made up of 18 amino acids. The germline CDR1 and CDR2 sequences are LGHNA and YSLEER. DNA for the CDR3: TGCGCCAGCAGCCAAGAGGTGACAGCCTGGGACCCTAACTATGGCTACACCTTC. Translating gives CASSQEVTAWDPNYGYTF.

In its sample, this clonotype was seen a few times. This rearrangement joins TRBV7-9 to TRBJ2-7, with TRBD2 matching over 9 bases. The CDR3 covers 13 residues. Germline V gene sequence: CDR1 SEHNR, CDR2 FQNEAQ (reference sequence). V lost 5 bases and J lost 2; bases outside the gene matches: 1. In DNA form, the CDR3 reads TGTGCCAGCAGCGCGGGGGGGCCCTACGAGCAGTACTTC. Translation gives CASSAGGPYEQYF.

In this sample, this clonotype turned up once. This rearrangement joins TRBV6-6 to TRBJ1-1; no firm D call. The CDR3 runs 15 residues. Trimming cost V 5 bases and J 5 bases, with 18 bases left between them. CDR1 and CDR2 (germline): MNHNY, SVGAGI (reference sequence). The CDR3 protein is CASSQGGLRGTEAFF. The CDR3 DNA reads as TGTGCCAGCAGTCAAGGAGGGCTTCGGGGAACTGAAGCTTTCTTT.